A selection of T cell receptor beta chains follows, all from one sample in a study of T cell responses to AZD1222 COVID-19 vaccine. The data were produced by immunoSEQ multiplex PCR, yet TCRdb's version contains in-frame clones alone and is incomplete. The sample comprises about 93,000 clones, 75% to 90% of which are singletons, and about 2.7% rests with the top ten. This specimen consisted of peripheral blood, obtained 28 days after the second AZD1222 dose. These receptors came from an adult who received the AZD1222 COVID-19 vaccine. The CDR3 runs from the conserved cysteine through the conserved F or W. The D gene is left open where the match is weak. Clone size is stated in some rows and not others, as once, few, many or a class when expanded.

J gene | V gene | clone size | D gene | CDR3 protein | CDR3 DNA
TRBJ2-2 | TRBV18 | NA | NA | CASSPSVNTGELFF | TGTGCCAGCTCACCGTCAGTGAACACCGGGGAGCTGTTTTTT
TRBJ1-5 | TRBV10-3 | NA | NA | CAISPDSNQPQHF | TGTGCCATCAGTCCGGACAGCAATCAGCCCCAGCATTTT
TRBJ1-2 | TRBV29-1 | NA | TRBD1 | CSVQRGQGYDGYTF | TGCAGCGTTCAGAGAGGACAGGGTTATGATGGCTACACCTTC
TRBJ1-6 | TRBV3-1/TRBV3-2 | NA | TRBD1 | CASSAEAGGVSPLHF | TGTGCCAGCAGCGCCGAAGCAGGGGGCGTCTCACCCCTCCACTTT
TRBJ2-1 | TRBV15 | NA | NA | CATCDRGQFF | TGTGCCACTTGCGATCGGGGGCAGTTCTTC
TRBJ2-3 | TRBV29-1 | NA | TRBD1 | CSVPPLLTGTGATDTQYF | TGCAGCGTTCCGCCACTCCTAACCGGGACAGGGGCAACAGATACGCAGTATTTT
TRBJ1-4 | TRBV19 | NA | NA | CASSEGVATNEKLFF | TGTGCCAGTAGTGAAGGGGTTGCAACTAATGAAAAACTGTTTTTT
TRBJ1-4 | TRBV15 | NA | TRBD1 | CATSREGRGQEKLFF | TGTGCCACCAGCAGAGAAGGCAGGGGGCAGGAAAAACTGTTTTTT
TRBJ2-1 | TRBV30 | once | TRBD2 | CAWSPSRTSLYNEQFF | TGTGCCTGGAGTCCCTCCCGGACTAGCCTCTACAATGAGCAGTTCTTC
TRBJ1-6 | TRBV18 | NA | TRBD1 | CASSQTGENSPLHF | TGTGCCAGCTCACAGACAGGGGAAAATTCACCCCTCCACTTT
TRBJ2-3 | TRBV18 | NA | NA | CASSRNLESDTQYF | TGTGCCAGCTCACGGAATCTAGAGTCAGATACGCAGTATTTT
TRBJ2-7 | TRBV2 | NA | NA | CASSFPADRDTSYEQYF | TGTGCCAGCAGTTTTCCTGCCGATCGGGACACCTCCTACGAGCAGTACTTC
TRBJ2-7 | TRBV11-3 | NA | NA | CASSLHEVQRNEQYF | TGTGCCAGCAGCTTACACGAGGTGCAAAGGAACGAGCAGTACTTC
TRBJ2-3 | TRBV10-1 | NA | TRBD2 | CASSNSGSTDTQYF | TGCGCCAGCAGCAATAGCGGGAGCACAGATACGCAGTATTTT
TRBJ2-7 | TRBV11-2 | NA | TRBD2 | CASSYGTTKSYEQYF | TGTGCCAGCAGCTATGGGACTACCAAAAGTTACGAGCAGTACTTC
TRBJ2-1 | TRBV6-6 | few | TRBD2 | CACRAPGLAENNEQFF | TGTGCCTGCCGAGCTCCGGGACTAGCGGAGAACAATGAGCAGTTCTTC
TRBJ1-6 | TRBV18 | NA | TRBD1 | CASSRRTGDNSPLHF | TGTGCCAGCTCCCGAAGGACAGGGGATAATTCACCCCTCCACTTT